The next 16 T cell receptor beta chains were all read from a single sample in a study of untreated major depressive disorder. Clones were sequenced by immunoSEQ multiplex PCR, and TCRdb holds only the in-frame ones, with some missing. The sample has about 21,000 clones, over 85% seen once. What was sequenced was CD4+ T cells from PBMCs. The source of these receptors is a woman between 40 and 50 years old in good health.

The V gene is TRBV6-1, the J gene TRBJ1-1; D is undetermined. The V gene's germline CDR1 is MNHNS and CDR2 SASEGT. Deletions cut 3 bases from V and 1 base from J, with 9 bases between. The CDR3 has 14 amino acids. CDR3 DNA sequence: TGTGCCAGCAGTGATGGTTGGGGGAACACTGAAGCTTTCTTT. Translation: CASSDGWGNTEAFF.

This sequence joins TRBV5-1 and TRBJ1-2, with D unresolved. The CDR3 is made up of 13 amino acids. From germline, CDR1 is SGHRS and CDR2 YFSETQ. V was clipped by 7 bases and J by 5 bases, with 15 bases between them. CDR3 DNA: TGCGCCAGCGCAAAGGAGGAGCTTTATGGCTACACCTTC. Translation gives CASAKEELYGYTF.

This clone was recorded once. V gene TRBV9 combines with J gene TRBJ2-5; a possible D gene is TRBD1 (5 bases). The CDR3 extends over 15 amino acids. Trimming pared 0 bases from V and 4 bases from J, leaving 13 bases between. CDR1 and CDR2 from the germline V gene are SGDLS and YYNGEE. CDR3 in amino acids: CASSVDLQGSETQYF. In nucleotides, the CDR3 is TGTGCCAGCAGCGTAGATCTGCAGGGATCAGAGACCCAGTACTTC.

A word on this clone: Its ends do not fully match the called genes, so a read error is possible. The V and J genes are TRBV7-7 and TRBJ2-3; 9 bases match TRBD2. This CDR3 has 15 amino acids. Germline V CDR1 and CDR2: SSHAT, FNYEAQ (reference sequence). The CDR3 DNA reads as TGTGCCAGCAGTTTAGCGGGGGCCAGCACAGATACGCAGTATTTT. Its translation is CASSLAGASTDTQYF.

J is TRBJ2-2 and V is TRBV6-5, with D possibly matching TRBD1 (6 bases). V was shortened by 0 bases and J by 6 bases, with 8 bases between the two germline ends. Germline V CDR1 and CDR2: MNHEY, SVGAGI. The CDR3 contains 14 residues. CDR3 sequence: CASSYSGGAGELFF. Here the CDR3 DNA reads TGTGCCAGCAGTTACTCTGGGGGCGCCGGGGAGCTGTTTTTT.

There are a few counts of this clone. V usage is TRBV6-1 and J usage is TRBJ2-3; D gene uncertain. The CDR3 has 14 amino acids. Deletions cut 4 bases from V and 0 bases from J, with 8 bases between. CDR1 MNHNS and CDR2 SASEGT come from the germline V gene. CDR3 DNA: TGTGCCAGCAGTGTCTACACTAGCACAGATACGCAGTATTTT. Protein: CASSVYTSTDTQYF.

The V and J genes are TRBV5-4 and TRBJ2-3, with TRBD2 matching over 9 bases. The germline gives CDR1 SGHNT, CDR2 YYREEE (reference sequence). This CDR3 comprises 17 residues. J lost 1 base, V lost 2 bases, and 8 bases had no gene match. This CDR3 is CASSFQAGGVGTDTQYF. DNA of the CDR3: TGTGCCAGCAGCTTTCAAGCGGGGGGTGTTGGCACAGATACGCAGTATTTT.

The CDR3 region has the DNA TGTGCCAGCAGCCTGATAGCGGGCGATGAGCAGTTCTTC. This encodes CASSLIAGDEQFF. This rearrangement joins TRBV7-2 to TRBJ2-1; 7 nucleotides agree with TRBD2. Germline V gives CDR1 SGHTA, CDR2 FQGNSA. J lost 8 bases, V lost 5 bases, and 6 bases had no gene match. This CDR3 is 13 amino acids long. The full variable domain, with the rest looked up from reference TRBV7-2 and TRBJ2-1, is GAGVSQSPSNKVTEKGKDVELRCDPISGHTALYWYRQSLGQGLEFLIYFQGNSAPDKSGLPSDRFSAERTGGSVSTLTIQRTQQEDSAVYLCASSLIAGDEQFFGPGTRLTVL.

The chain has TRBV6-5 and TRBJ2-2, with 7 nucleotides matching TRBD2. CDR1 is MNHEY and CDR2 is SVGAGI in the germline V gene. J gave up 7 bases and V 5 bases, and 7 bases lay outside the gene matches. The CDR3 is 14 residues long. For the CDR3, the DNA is TGTGCCAGCAGTCAAAGCGGGACGGTCGGGGAGCTGTTTTTT. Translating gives CASSQSGTVGELFF.

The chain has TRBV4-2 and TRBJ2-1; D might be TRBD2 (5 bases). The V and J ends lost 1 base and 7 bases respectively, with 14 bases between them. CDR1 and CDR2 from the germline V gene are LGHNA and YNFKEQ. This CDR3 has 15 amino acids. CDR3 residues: CASSQGISEGNEQFF. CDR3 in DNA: TGTGCCAGCAGCCAAGGGATTAGTGAGGGAAATGAGCAGTTCTTC.

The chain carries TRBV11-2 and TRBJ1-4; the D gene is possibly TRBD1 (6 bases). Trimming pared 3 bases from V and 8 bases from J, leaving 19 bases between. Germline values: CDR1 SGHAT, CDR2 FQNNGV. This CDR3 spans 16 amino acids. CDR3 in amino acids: CASSFNADIRGEKLFF. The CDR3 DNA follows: TGTGCCAGCAGCTTTAACGCCGACATTAGGGGGGAAAAACTGTTTTTT. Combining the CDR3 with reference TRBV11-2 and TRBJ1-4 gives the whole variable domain EAGVAQSPRYKIIEKRQSVAFWCNPISGHATLYWYQQILGQGPKLLIQFQNNGVVDDSQLPKDRFSAERLKGVDSTLKIQPAKLEDSAVYLCASSFNADIRGEKLFFGSGTQLSVL.

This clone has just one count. The DNA for the CDR3 is TGCGCCAGCAGAGACATCTCCTACGAGCAGTACTTC. Its translation is CASRDISYEQYF. The chain links TRBV5-1 to TRBJ2-7; D gene uncertain. The CDR3 sequence is 12 residues long. Deletions cut 5 bases from V and 0 bases from J, with 6 bases between. Germline V CDR1 and CDR2: SGHRS, YFSETQ.

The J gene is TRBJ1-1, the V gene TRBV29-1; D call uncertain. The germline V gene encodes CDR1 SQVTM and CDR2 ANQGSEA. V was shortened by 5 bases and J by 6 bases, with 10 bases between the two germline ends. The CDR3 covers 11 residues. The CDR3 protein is CSVYGMAEAFF. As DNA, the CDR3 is TGCAGCGTTTACGGGATGGCTGAAGCTTTCTTT.

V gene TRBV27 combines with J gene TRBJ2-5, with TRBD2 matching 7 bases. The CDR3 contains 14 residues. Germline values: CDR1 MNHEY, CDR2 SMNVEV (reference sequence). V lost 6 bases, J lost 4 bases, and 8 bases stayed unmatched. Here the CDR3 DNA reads TGTGCCAGCAGAGGGGAGGGGTGGGTAGAGACCCAGTACTTC. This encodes CASRGEGWVETQYF.

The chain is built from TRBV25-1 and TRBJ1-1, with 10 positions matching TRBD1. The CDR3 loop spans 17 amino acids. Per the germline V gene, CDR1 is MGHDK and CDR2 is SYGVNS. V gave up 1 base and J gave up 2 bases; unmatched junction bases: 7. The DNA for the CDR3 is TGTGCCAGCAGTGAATCTTATAGGGACAGGGGAAACACTGAAGCTTTCTTT. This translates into CASSESYRDRGNTEAFF. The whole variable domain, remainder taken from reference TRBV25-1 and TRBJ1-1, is EADIYQTPRYLVIGTGKKITLECSQTMGHDKMYWYQQDPGMELHLIHYSYGVNSTEKGDLSSESTVSRIRTEHFPLTLESARPSHTSQYLCASSESYRDRGNTEAFFGQGTRLTVV.

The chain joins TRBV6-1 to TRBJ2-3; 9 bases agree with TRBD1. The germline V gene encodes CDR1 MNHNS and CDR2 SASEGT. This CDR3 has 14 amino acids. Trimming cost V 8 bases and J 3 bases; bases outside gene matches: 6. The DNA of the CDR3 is TGTGCCAGCGCCCGGGACAGGGTTACAGATACGCAGTATTTT. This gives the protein CASARDRVTDTQYF.